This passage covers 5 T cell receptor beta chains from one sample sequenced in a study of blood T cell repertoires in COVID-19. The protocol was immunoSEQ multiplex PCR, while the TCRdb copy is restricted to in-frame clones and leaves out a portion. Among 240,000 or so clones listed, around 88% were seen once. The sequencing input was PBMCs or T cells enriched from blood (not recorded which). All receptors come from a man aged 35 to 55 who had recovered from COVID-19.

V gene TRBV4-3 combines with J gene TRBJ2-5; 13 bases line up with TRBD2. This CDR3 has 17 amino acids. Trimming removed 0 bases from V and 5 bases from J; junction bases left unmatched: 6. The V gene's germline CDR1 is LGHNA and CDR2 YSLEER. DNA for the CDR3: TGCGCCAGCAGCCAAGATACTAGCGGGAGGGGGGTGGAGACCCAGTACTTC. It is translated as CASSQDTSGRGVETQYF.

CDR3 sequence (DNA): TGTGCCAGCAGTGAACTTTCAGGGGGAATGGGAGAGCAGTACTTC. It codes for CASSELSGGMGEQYF. This chain uses TRBV2 with TRBJ2-7; 7 bases align to TRBD1. V lost 2 bases and J lost 7; bases outside the gene matches: 11. The CDR3 covers 15 residues. Germline CDR1 reads SNHLY; CDR2 reads FYNNEI.

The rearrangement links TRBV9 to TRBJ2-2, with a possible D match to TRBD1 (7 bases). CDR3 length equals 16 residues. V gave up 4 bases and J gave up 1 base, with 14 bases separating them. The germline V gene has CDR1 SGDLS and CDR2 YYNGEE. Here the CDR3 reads CASSYQGGQNTGELFF. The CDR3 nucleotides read TGTGCCAGCAGCTACCAGGGGGGCCAGAACACCGGGGAGCTGTTTTTT.

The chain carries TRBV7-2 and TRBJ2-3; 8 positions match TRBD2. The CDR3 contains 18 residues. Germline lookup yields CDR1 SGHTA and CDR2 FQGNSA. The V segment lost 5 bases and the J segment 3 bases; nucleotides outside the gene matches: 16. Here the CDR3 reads CASSQEGAGGYVTDTQYF. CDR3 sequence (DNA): TGTGCCAGCAGCCAGGAGGGTGCGGGGGGCTATGTGACAGATACGCAGTATTTT. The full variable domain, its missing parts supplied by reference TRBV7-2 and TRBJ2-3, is GAGVSQSPSNKVTEKGKDVELRCDPISGHTALYWYRQSLGQGLEFLIYFQGNSAPDKSGLPSDRFSAERTGGSVSTLTIQRTQQEDSAVYLCASSQEGAGGYVTDTQYFGPGTRLTVL.

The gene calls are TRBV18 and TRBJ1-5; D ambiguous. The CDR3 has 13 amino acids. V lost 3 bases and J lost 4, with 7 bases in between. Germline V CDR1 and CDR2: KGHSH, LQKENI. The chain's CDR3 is CASSPRGNQPQHF. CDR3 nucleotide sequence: TGTGCCAGCTCACCGAGAGGAAATCAGCCCCAGCATTTT.